This T cell receptor (beta chain) was identified during a study of control samples from healthy donors and cancer patients. V lost 5 bases to trimming and J lost 2 bases, with 6 bases between them. The CDR3 is 12 amino acids. Germline loops: CDR1 SGHAT, CDR2 FQNNGV. Produced via immunoSEQ multiplex PCR; TCRdb's table is partial and in-frame only. The top ten hold over 2.5% of the sample, which has 69,000 or so clones, 85% to 95% seen once. The sample comprised blood. The receptor's source is a woman aged 25 to 45 in good health. The chain joins TRBV11-2 to TRBJ2-5; no reliable D call. In nucleotides, the CDR3 is TGTGCCAGCAGCCTAACACAAGAGACCCAGTACTTC. Residues: CASSLTQETQYF.